This TCR beta chain was recorded in a study of blood T cell repertoires in COVID-19. Study context: PBMCs, B-cell-depleted T cells, or T cells were the source of the cDNA or gDNA that made up the material.

Sequencing was performed with immunoSEQ multiplex PCR; in TCRdb, only in-frame clones are kept and a portion is missing. The table records under 250,000 clones, roughly 75% of them present only once. The CDR3 extends over 15 amino acids. Germline V gene sequence: CDR1 MNHEY, CDR2 SVGAGI. The V and J ends lost 7 bases and 3 bases respectively, with 16 bases between them. The chain carries TRBV6-5 and TRBJ1-5, with D possibly TRBD1 on 5 matching bases. Specimen: peripheral blood. The clonotype comes from a woman between 65 and 79 years old with acute or convalescent COVID-19. The CDR3 protein is CASNWGRFPNQPQHF. The CDR3 region has the DNA TGTGCCAGCAATTGGGGCAGGTTCCCCAATCAGCCCCAGCATTTT.